Listed below are T cell receptor beta chains from one sample, sequenced in a study of blood T cell repertoires in COVID-19. Clones were read by immunoSEQ multiplex PCR, and TCRdb kept only the in-frame ones, dropping some. This repertoire shows some 100,000 clones, 65% to 85% found once; its top ten account for approximately 15%. Source material: peripheral blood. The origin of the receptors is a woman in her sixties or seventies with acute or convalescent COVID-19. CDR3s include the opening cysteine and the closing phenylalanine or tryptophan. The order of the fields is CDR3 DNA, CDR3 protein, V gene, D gene, clone size, J gene. A D gene is named only where the DNA matches it firmly. The size of a clone is reported for some rows only, either as once, few or many, or as a class for expanded clones.

CDR3 DNA: TGTGCCAGCAGGAGGACAGATTCTAACTATGGCTACACCTTC
CDR3 protein: CASRRTDSNYGYTF
V gene: TRBV2
D gene: .
clone size: .
J gene: TRBJ1-2

CDR3 DNA: TGTGCCAGCTCAGCGGGACAGGGGGCGGCTAATGAAAAACTGTTTTTT
CDR3 protein: CASSAGQGAANEKLFF
V gene: TRBV18
D gene: TRBD1
clone size: .
J gene: TRBJ1-4

CDR3 DNA: TGCGCCAGCAGCTTGGCGGGGGGGAACACCGGGGAGCTGTTTTTT
CDR3 protein: CASSLAGGNTGELFF
V gene: TRBV5-1
D gene: TRBD2
clone size: once
J gene: TRBJ2-2

CDR3 DNA: TGTGCCAGCAGTCAAACAGGCGAGCAAGAGACCCAGTACTTC
CDR3 protein: CASSQTGEQETQYF
V gene: TRBV28
D gene: .
clone size: .
J gene: TRBJ2-5

CDR3 DNA: TGTGCCAGCAGCGGTTCAGGGGCCAAAGCTAACTATGGCTACACCTTC
CDR3 protein: CASSGSGAKANYGYTF
V gene: TRBV9
D gene: .
clone size: .
J gene: TRBJ1-2

CDR3 DNA: TGTGCCAGCTCGGGACAGGGTTGGAATGAGCAGTTCTTC
CDR3 protein: CASSGQGWNEQFF
V gene: TRBV5-4
D gene: TRBD1
clone size: .
J gene: TRBJ2-1

CDR3 DNA: TGTGCCAGCAGTGGAACCGGGACAGGTAACACTGAAGCTTTCTTT
CDR3 protein: CASSGTGTGNTEAFF
V gene: TRBV2
D gene: TRBD1
clone size: .
J gene: TRBJ1-1

CDR3 DNA: TGTGCCAGTCGCCCCCGGGGGGCTCTAGGCCCCGGGGAGCTGTTTTTT
CDR3 protein: CASRPRGALGPGELFF
V gene: TRBV11-3
D gene: .
clone size: .
J gene: TRBJ2-2

CDR3 DNA: TGTGCCACCTTGAACGAGGTTAACTATGGCTACACCTTC
CDR3 protein: CATLNEVNYGYTF
V gene: TRBV2
D gene: .
clone size: .
J gene: TRBJ1-2

CDR3 DNA: TGTGCCAGCAGCCGAGACAGGGGGCTAGCAGATACGCAGTATTTT
CDR3 protein: CASSRDRGLADTQYF
V gene: TRBV7-9
D gene: TRBD1
clone size: .
J gene: TRBJ2-3

CDR3 DNA: TGTGCCAGCAGCTCTGGTGGACAGATGAACACTGAAGCTTTCTTT
CDR3 protein: CASSSGGQMNTEAFF
V gene: TRBV5-5
D gene: .
clone size: .
J gene: TRBJ1-1

CDR3 DNA: TGTGCCAGCAGAAGCTTGAACACTGAAGCTTTCTTT
CDR3 protein: CASRSLNTEAFF
V gene: TRBV27
D gene: .
clone size: once
J gene: TRBJ1-1

CDR3 DNA: TGTGCCAGCAGGCTACAGGGTACCGAAAAACTGTTTTTT
CDR3 protein: CASRLQGTEKLFF
V gene: TRBV28
D gene: .
clone size: .
J gene: TRBJ1-4

CDR3 DNA: TGTGCCAGCACTCGAGTGGGGGAGGGGACTGAAGCTTTCTTT
CDR3 protein: CASTRVGEGTEAFF
V gene: TRBV6-5
D gene: .
clone size: .
J gene: TRBJ1-1

CDR3 DNA: TGTGCCAGCAGTGGAACCGTACCGGGACAGGGGTACTTTTCACCCCTCCACTTT
CDR3 protein: CASSGTVPGQGYFSPLHF
V gene: TRBV6-1
D gene: TRBD1
clone size: .
J gene: TRBJ1-6

CDR3 DNA: TGTGCCAGCAGCTTAGGAGTTGACAGGTATAATTCACCCCTCCACTTT
CDR3 protein: CASSLGVDRYNSPLHF
V gene: TRBV5-6
D gene: .
clone size: few
J gene: TRBJ1-6

CDR3 DNA: TGTGCCAGCAGCCACCTATGGGGCGGGACAGCGGGGGCTAATGAAAAACTGTTTTTT
CDR3 protein: CASSHLWGGTAGANEKLFF
V gene: TRBV3-1/TRBV3-2
D gene: TRBD1
clone size: .
J gene: TRBJ1-4

CDR3 DNA: TGTGCCAGCAGCCAGAGTCCCGAAGCTTTCTTT
CDR3 protein: CASSQSPEAFF
V gene: TRBV14
D gene: .
clone size: .
J gene: TRBJ1-1

CDR3 DNA: TGTGCCAGCAGTTTACCCGGGACTAGCGGGGGGGGAGAGACCCAGTACTTC
CDR3 protein: CASSLPGTSGGGETQYF
V gene: TRBV2
D gene: TRBD2
clone size: .
J gene: TRBJ2-5

CDR3 DNA: TGTGCCAGCAGTGATATACAGGGGGCAAGAGTCAATCAGCCCCAGCATTTT
CDR3 protein: CASSDIQGARVNQPQHF
V gene: TRBV6-1
D gene: TRBD1
clone size: .
J gene: TRBJ1-5

CDR3 DNA: TGTGCCAGTAGTATAAGAGGAGCAGATACGCAGTATTTT
CDR3 protein: CASSIRGADTQYF
V gene: TRBV19
D gene: .
clone size: .
J gene: TRBJ2-3

CDR3 DNA: TGTGCCAGCAGCTTATTTCCCCCCCGTAGCGGGGCCCCAGATACGCAGTATTTT
CDR3 protein: CASSLFPPRSGAPDTQYF
V gene: TRBV7-2
D gene: TRBD2
clone size: .
J gene: TRBJ2-3

CDR3 DNA: TGTGCCAGCAGTGTAGCCCCACCGGGCACCGGGGAGCTGTTTTTT
CDR3 protein: CASSVAPPGTGELFF
V gene: TRBV2
D gene: .
clone size: .
J gene: TRBJ2-2

CDR3 DNA: TGTGCCAGCAGCAGAGGGAACTATGGCTACACCTTC
CDR3 protein: CASSRGNYGYTF
V gene: TRBV12-3/TRBV12-4
D gene: .
clone size: .
J gene: TRBJ1-2

CDR3 DNA: TGTGCCTGGAGCTTGGGGCAGGTCTATGTGGCTTTCTTT
CDR3 protein: CAWSLGQVYVAFF
V gene: TRBV30
D gene: .
clone size: few
J gene: TRBJ1-1

CDR3 DNA: TGTGCCAGCTCACCCGGCCCCGGGTGGACTGAAGCTTTCTTT
CDR3 protein: CASSPGPGWTEAFF
V gene: TRBV18
D gene: .
clone size: .
J gene: TRBJ1-1

CDR3 DNA: TGTGCCAGCAGTTACCGCGGTCGCGGCACTGAAGCTTTCTTT
CDR3 protein: CASSYRGRGTEAFF
V gene: TRBV6-5
D gene: .
clone size: .
J gene: TRBJ1-1

CDR3 DNA: TGTGCCAGCAGCCAACAGGGACCACCCCTCCACTTT
CDR3 protein: CASSQQGPPLHF
V gene: TRBV6-5
D gene: .
clone size: .
J gene: TRBJ1-6

CDR3 DNA: TGTGCCAGCTCACCCGAGGGCGCTGGAAACACCATATATTTT
CDR3 protein: CASSPEGAGNTIYF
V gene: TRBV18
D gene: .
clone size: .
J gene: TRBJ1-3

CDR3 DNA: TGCGCCAGCAGCCAAGGGTCAGGGTTCCAAGAGACCCAGTACTTC
CDR3 protein: CASSQGSGFQETQYF
V gene: TRBV4-1
D gene: .
clone size: .
J gene: TRBJ2-5

CDR3 DNA: TGTGCCAGCAGCCCACCTTTCCAATCGGAGGAAAAACTGTTTTTT
CDR3 protein: CASSPPFQSEEKLFF
V gene: TRBV6-2/TRBV6-3
D gene: .
clone size: .
J gene: TRBJ1-4

CDR3 DNA: TGTGCCAGCTCGATGGCTAGCGGGGGGACGTTAAAGATCTACAATGAGCAGTTCTTC
CDR3 protein: CASSMASGGTLKIYNEQFF
V gene: TRBV18
D gene: TRBD2
clone size: .
J gene: TRBJ2-1

CDR3 DNA: TGTGCCAGCAGTGACGAACTCGGGTCCTATAATTCACCCCTCCACTTT
CDR3 protein: CASSDELGSYNSPLHF
V gene: TRBV6-1
D gene: .
clone size: .
J gene: TRBJ1-6

CDR3 DNA: TGTGCCAGCAGTAACAGGTTCTCCGGGGAGCTGTTTTTT
CDR3 protein: CASSNRFSGELFF
V gene: TRBV6-5
D gene: .
clone size: .
J gene: TRBJ2-2

CDR3 DNA: TGTGCCAGCAGTGCCCTGGGGGGTGGCTATAATTCACCCCTCCACTTT
CDR3 protein: CASSALGGGYNSPLHF
V gene: TRBV27
D gene: .
clone size: .
J gene: TRBJ1-6

CDR3 DNA: TGTGCCAGCAGCCCAACGTACAGGACCTCTGGAAACACCATATATTTT
CDR3 protein: CASSPTYRTSGNTIYF
V gene: TRBV7-2
D gene: .
clone size: .
J gene: TRBJ1-3

CDR3 DNA: TGTGCCAGCAGCTTAGGTTTACAGGACGCGAAGCCTGGCTACACCTTC
CDR3 protein: CASSLGLQDAKPGYTF
V gene: TRBV5-4
D gene: .
clone size: once
J gene: TRBJ1-2

CDR3 DNA: TGTGCCAGCAGTTTAGGGACATTCTATGGCTACACCTTC
CDR3 protein: CASSLGTFYGYTF
V gene: TRBV12-3/TRBV12-4
D gene: .
clone size: .
J gene: TRBJ1-2

CDR3 DNA: TGTGCCAGCAGCCGTATCAGATATAGCAATCAGCCCCAGCATTTT
CDR3 protein: CASSRIRYSNQPQHF
V gene: TRBV14
D gene: .
clone size: .
J gene: TRBJ1-5

CDR3 DNA: TGCGCCAGCAAGGGGACAGGAGATAATTCACCCCTCCACTTT
CDR3 protein: CASKGTGDNSPLHF
V gene: TRBV5-1
D gene: TRBD1
clone size: .
J gene: TRBJ1-6